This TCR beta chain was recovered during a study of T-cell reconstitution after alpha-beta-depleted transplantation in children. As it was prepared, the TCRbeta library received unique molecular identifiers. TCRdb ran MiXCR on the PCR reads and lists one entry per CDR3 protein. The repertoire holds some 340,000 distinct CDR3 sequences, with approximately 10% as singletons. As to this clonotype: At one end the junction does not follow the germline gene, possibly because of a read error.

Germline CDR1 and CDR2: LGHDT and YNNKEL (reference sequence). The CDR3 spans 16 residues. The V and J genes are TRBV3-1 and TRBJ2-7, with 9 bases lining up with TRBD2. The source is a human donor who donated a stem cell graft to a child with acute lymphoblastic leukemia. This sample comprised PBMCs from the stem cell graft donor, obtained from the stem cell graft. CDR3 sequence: CASSEDLAGSSYEQYF. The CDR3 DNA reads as TGTGCCAGCAGCGAAGACCTAGCGGGAAGCTCCTACGAGCAGTACTTC.